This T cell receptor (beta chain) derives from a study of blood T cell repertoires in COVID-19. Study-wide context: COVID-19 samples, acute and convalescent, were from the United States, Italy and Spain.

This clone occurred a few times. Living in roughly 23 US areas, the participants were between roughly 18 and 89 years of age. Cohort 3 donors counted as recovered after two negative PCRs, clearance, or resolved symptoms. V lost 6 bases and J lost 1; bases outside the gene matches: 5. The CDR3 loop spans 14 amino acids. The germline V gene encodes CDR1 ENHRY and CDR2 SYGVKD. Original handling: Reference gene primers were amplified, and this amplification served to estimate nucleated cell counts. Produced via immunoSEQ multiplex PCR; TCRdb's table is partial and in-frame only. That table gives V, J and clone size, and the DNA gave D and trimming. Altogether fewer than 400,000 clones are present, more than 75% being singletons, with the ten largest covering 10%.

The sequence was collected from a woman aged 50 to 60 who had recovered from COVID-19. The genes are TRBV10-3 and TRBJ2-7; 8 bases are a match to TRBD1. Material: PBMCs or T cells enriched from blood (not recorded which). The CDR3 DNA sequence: TGTGCCATCAGCCCCGGGACAGGTTCCTACGAGCAGTACTTC. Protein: CAISPGTGSYEQYF.